These 26 T cell receptor beta chains came from one sample sequenced in a study of T cell responses to AZD1222 COVID-19 vaccine. Produced via immunoSEQ multiplex PCR; TCRdb's table is partial and in-frame only. The repertoire holds tens of thousands of clones, with about 88% as singletons. The material sequenced was peripheral blood, taken 28 days after the second AZD1222 dose. The receptors come from an adult who received the AZD1222 COVID-19 vaccine.

The chain combines TRBV11-2 with TRBJ2-2; the D is unclear. This CDR3 is 13 amino acids long. Germline CDR1 is SGHAT and CDR2 is FQNNGV. Trimming stripped 5 bases from V and 7 bases from J, with 11 bases between. The CDR3 DNA reads as TGTGCCAGCAGCCCCGCTCTTCGCGGGGAGCTGTTTTTT. Translation: CASSPALRGELFF.

The V call is TRBV18, the J call TRBJ1-5; no reliable D call. The germline V gene has CDR1 KGHSH and CDR2 LQKENI. Deletions cut 0 bases from V and 4 bases from J, with 10 bases between. There are 15 residues in the CDR3. Written as DNA, the CDR3 is TGTGCCAGCTCACCACCTGGACCTACTAATCAGCCCCAGCATTTT. Translating gives CASSPPGPTNQPQHF.

CDR3 nucleotides: TGTGCCAGCAGTATAACCTCGGACAGGTACTATGGCTACACCTTC. Its protein product is CASSITSDRYYGYTF. The chain uses TRBV27 and TRBJ1-2, with 7 bases identical to TRBD1. J lost 3 bases, V lost 5 bases, and 9 bases had no gene match. This CDR3 comprises 15 residues. CDR1 is MNHEY and CDR2 is SMNVEV in the germline V gene (reference sequence).

J is TRBJ2-1 and V is TRBV7-8; D is unclear. Looked up from germline, CDR1 is SGHVS and CDR2 is FQNEAQ. The CDR3 sequence is 12 residues long. Trimming removed 5 bases at V and 11 bases at J, with 13 bases between. The CDR3: CASSPGGNQQFF. CDR3 DNA sequence: TGTGCCAGCAGCCCAGGCGGAAATCAGCAGTTCTTC.

J is TRBJ1-5 and V is TRBV30; perhaps TRBD1 as D (6 bases). CDR1 is GTSNPN and CDR2 is SVGIG in the germline V gene (reference sequence). V was pared by 2 bases and J by 4 bases, with 12 bases between. The CDR3 is 14 amino acids. The CDR3: CAWSSGQLNQPQHF. The CDR3 nucleotides are TGTGCCTGGAGTTCAGGACAGCTGAATCAGCCCCAGCATTTT.

This chain uses TRBV5-1 with TRBJ1-5, with TRBD1 identical over 7 bases. Germline V gene sequence: CDR1 SGHRS, CDR2 YFSETQ. The V and J ends lost 0 bases and 5 bases, in that order; junction bases with no gene match: 2. The CDR3 runs to 14 residues. For the CDR3, the DNA is TGCGCCAGCAGCTTGGCCACAGGGGATCAGCCCCAGCATTTT. This codes for CASSLATGDQPQHF.

V and J are TRBV18 and TRBJ2-5; tentative D call: TRBD1 (5 bases). The CDR3 runs to 13 residues. Trimming shortened V by 6 bases and J by 5 bases, and 13 bases separated the two germline ends. Looked up from germline, CDR1 is KGHSH and CDR2 is LQKENI. The CDR3 spells CASSPMGRETQYF. The CDR3, as DNA: TGTGCCAGCTCTCCCATGGGGCGGGAGACCCAGTACTTC.

The chain uses TRBV4-1 and TRBJ1-6, with D possibly matching TRBD1 (5 bases). Germline V lookup: CDR1 MGHRA, CDR2 YSYEKL. The V end lost 4 bases, the J end lost 10 bases, and 23 bases lay between the germline ends. The CDR3 contains 17 residues. For the CDR3, the DNA is TGCGCCAGCAGCCCCCAACCCAACAGGAGCGGTAGGTCACCCCTCCACTTT. It specifies CASSPQPNRSGRSPLHF.

The rearrangement joins TRBV20-1 to TRBJ2-2; TRBD2 matches at 9 bases. The CDR3 contains 17 residues. Trimming at V came to 3 bases and at J to 4 bases, leaving 12 bases not matched to a gene. Per the germline V gene, CDR1 is DFQATT and CDR2 is SNEGSKA (reference sequence). The chain's CDR3 is CSASSVGGRAGTGELFF. The CDR3 nucleotides read TGCAGTGCTAGTAGTGTGGGCGGGAGGGCCGGCACCGGGGAGCTGTTTTTT.

This rearrangement joins TRBV7-9 to TRBJ1-5; D unresolved. Germline V gene sequence: CDR1 SEHNR, CDR2 FQNEAQ (reference sequence). This CDR3 is built from 17 residues. The ends were cut back, 3 bases at V and 0 bases at J, with 15 bases in the middle. The CDR3 DNA sequence: TGTGCCAGCAGCTTTGGTTCGGCAGCTTATAGCAATCAGCCCCAGCATTTT. It is translated as CASSFGSAAYSNQPQHF.

V and J are TRBV5-8 and TRBJ1-1; D is undetermined. V shed 2 bases and J shed 1 base, with 12 bases lying between them. Germline values: CDR1 SGHTS, CDR2 YDEGEE. CDR3 length: 15 amino acids. The CDR3 coding sequence is TGTGCCAGCAGCTTTAAGGGCGGCGGGAACACTGAAGCTTTCTTT. This codes for CASSFKGGGNTEAFF.

The CDR3 loop reads CASSLGQYNQPQHF. Written as DNA, the CDR3 is TGTGCCAGCAGCTTAGGGCAGTATAATCAGCCCCAGCATTTT. The chain employs TRBV11-2 and TRBJ1-5, with D unclear. This CDR3 spans 14 amino acids. The germline V and J ends were trimmed by 1 base and 4 bases, with 8 bases remaining between them. Germline V gene data show CDR1 as SGHAT and CDR2 as FQNNGV.

This chain connects TRBV19 to TRBJ1-2; 7 nucleotides agree with TRBD1. The ends lost 3 bases at V and 3 bases at J; junction bases unmatched: 7. The CDR3 spans 15 residues. CDR1 is LNHDA, CDR2 SQIVND, per germline (reference sequence). The CDR3 spells CASSMSADRDYGYTF. The CDR3 DNA reads TGTGCCAGTAGTATGTCAGCCGACAGGGACTATGGCTACACCTTC.

This chain uses TRBV28 with TRBJ1-2; no clear D gene. This CDR3 region has 12 residues. Trimming left V 5 bases short and J 4 bases short, with 8 bases between. Germline V gene sequence: CDR1 MDHEN, CDR2 SYDVKM. This CDR3 is CASSLGAYGYTF. CDR3 sequence (DNA): TGTGCCAGCAGTCTGGGAGCCTATGGCTACACCTTC.

The sample holds a few counts of this clone. The chain links TRBV7-8 to TRBJ1-3; D not resolved. Trimming shortened V by 1 base and J by 5 bases, and 15 bases separated the two germline ends. This CDR3 has 16 residues. Germline CDR1 reads SGHVS; CDR2 reads FQNEAQ. DNA for the CDR3: TGTGCCAGCAGCTTAGTGGGTGGTGGTGGCCGAAACACCATATATTTT. Amino acid sequence: CASSLVGGGGRNTIYF.

This clone appeared once. This chain connects TRBV5-1 to TRBJ1-5; D is undetermined. CDR3 length: 14 amino acids. Trimming left V 1 base short and J 7 bases short, with 12 bases between. Per germline, CDR1 SGHRS and CDR2 YFSETQ. The CDR3 DNA sequence: TGCGCCAGCAGCTTGCAGGCCTCGGGACAGCCCCAGCATTTT. Encoded protein: CASSLQASGQPQHF.

V usage is TRBV5-1 and J usage is TRBJ2-7; possible D gene TRBD1, 6 bases. CDR3 length: 14 amino acids. The V end was cut by 3 bases, the J end by 2 bases, with 12 bases between. CDR1 is SGHRS, CDR2 YFSETQ, per germline. In DNA, the CDR3 is TGCGCCAGCAGCTCACAGGGTATGACCTACGAGCAGTACTTC. Residues: CASSSQGMTYEQYF.

The chain carries TRBV5-1 and TRBJ2-7; D remains unclear. This CDR3 region has 14 residues. CDR1 and CDR2 from the germline V gene are SGHRS and YFSETQ. Trimming left V 0 bases short and J 2 bases short, with 9 bases between. Here the CDR3 reads CASSLDWGPYEQYF. In nucleotides, the CDR3 is TGCGCCAGCAGCTTGGATTGGGGTCCCTACGAGCAGTACTTC. The variable domain in full, with the rest retrieved from reference TRBV5-1 and TRBJ2-7, is KAGVTQTPRYLIKTRGQQVTLSCSPISGHRSVSWYQQTPGQGLQFLFEYFSETQRNKGNFPGRFSGRQFSNSRSEMNVSTLELGDSALYLCASSLDWGPYEQYFGPGTRLTVT.

The chain recombines TRBV5-6 with TRBJ2-3, with D possibly TRBD1 on 6 matching bases. Looked up from germline, CDR1 is SGHDT and CDR2 is YYEEEE. V lost 0 bases and J lost 0, with 11 bases in between. This CDR3 spans 16 amino acids. CDR3 in DNA: TGTGCCAGCAGCTTGGGACAGGCGACTAGCACAGATACGCAGTATTTT. This sequence encodes CASSLGQATSTDTQYF. The complete variable domain, with remaining parts taken from reference TRBV5-6 and TRBJ2-3, reads DAGVTQSPTHLIKTRGQQVTLRCSPKSGHDTVSWYQQALGQGPQFIFQYYEEEERQRGNFPDRFSGHQFPNYSSELNVNALLLGDSALYLCASSLGQATSTDTQYFGPGTRLTVL.

The chain uses TRBV5-1 and TRBJ1-1; no firm D call. The CDR3 contains 13 residues. Germline V gene lookup returns CDR1 SGHRS and CDR2 YFSETQ. The ends were cut back, 5 bases at V and 5 bases at J, with 13 bases in the middle. In nucleotides, the CDR3 is TGCGCCAGCAGGAATGGGTGGAGGACTGAAGCTTTCTTT. It codes for CASRNGWRTEAFF.

The chain employs TRBV10-3 and TRBJ2-3, with D perhaps matching TRBD1 (6 bases). Germline assignment: CDR1 ENHRY and CDR2 SYGVKD. V lost 6 bases and J 3 bases, leaving 25 bases between the germline ends. The CDR3 is 18 amino acids. This chain's CDR3 is CAISARSGVEGSTDTQYF. The DNA of the CDR3 is TGTGCCATCAGCGCCCGGTCAGGGGTGGAAGGCAGTACAGATACGCAGTATTTT.

This clone appeared once. V gene TRBV7-3 combines with J gene TRBJ2-1, with TRBD2 matching 8 bases. The germline V gene has CDR1 SGHTA and CDR2 FQGTGA. The CDR3 consists of 17 residues. Unmatched junction bases numbered 15, after V lost 4 bases and J lost 7 bases. CDR3 bases: TGTGCCAGCAGCTCATATATACCGGGACTAGTCTCGAATGAGCAGTTCTTC. Translation gives CASSSYIPGLVSNEQFF.

V usage is TRBV19 and J usage is TRBJ2-7, with no clear D. The CDR3 is 13 amino acids. V was pared by 7 bases and J by 5 bases, with 15 bases between. Germline V gene data show CDR1 as LNHDA and CDR2 as SQIVND (reference sequence). Here the CDR3 DNA reads TGTGCCAGTAAGAAGACACCCCGCCACGAGCAGTACTTC. This gives the protein CASKKTPRHEQYF.

This clone was detected only a few times. CDR3 protein: CASSDTTTYEQYF. The DNA of the CDR3 is TGTGCCAGCAGTGACACGACCACCTACGAGCAGTACTTC. The gene calls are TRBV27 and TRBJ2-7; D not resolved. The V and J ends lost 5 bases and 2 bases respectively, with 10 bases between them. The CDR3 is 13 residues long. Looked up from germline, CDR1 is MNHEY and CDR2 is SMNVEV (reference sequence).

The chain recombines TRBV19 with TRBJ2-1, with D maybe TRBD2 (6 bases). Germline-derived CDR1 and CDR2 are LNHDA and SQIVND (reference sequence). The CDR3 sequence is 15 residues long. Trimming removed 0 bases at V and 0 bases at J, with 6 bases between. The CDR3 DNA reads as TGTGCCAGTAGTATAGACGGGAGCTCCTACAATGAGCAGTTCTTC. Protein sequence: CASSIDGSSYNEQFF.

This CDR3 is CASSIGQARNTEAFF. The CDR3 DNA reads as TGCGCCAGCAGCATCGGACAGGCTAGGAACACTGAAGCTTTCTTT. This rearrangement joins TRBV5-1 to TRBJ1-1, with 7 bases aligning to TRBD1. J gave up 1 base and V 4 bases, and 7 bases lay outside the gene matches. Germline V gene data show CDR1 as SGHRS and CDR2 as YFSETQ. This CDR3 contains 15 residues.